One sample yielded the 29 T cell receptor beta chains listed below, sequenced in a study of cytomegalovirus exposure and HLA in healthy donors. The PCR made use of 60 Vbeta and 13 Jbeta primers. The protocol was immunoSEQ multiplex PCR, while the TCRdb copy is restricted to in-frame clones and leaves out a portion. The profile shows about 37,000 clones, approximately 80% of them singletons. The sequencing sample was made of PBMCs. The receptors originated from a woman in her 40s in good health and CMV-seronegative.

V is TRBV12-5 and J is TRBJ2-3; 7 nucleotides agree with TRBD1. The CDR3 extends over 12 amino acids. Germline V gene sequence: CDR1 LGHNT, CDR2 FRNRAP. With V trimmed by 6 bases and J by 4 bases, 1 base remained unmatched. The DNA for the CDR3 is TGTGCTAGTGGGACAGGGTCAGATACGCAGTATTTT. Its translation: CASGTGSDTQYF.

The V call is TRBV5-1, the J call TRBJ2-7; D might be TRBD1 (5 bases). Germline V gene data show CDR1 as SGHRS and CDR2 as YFSETQ. Trimming left V 5 bases short and J 1 base short, with 10 bases between. The CDR3 is 13 residues long. CDR3 in DNA: TGCGCCAGCAGTCCGACAGAGTCCTACGAGCAGTACTTC. It yields the protein CASSPTESYEQYF.

V gene TRBV5-6 combines with J gene TRBJ1-2, with D perhaps TRBD1 (6 bases). V was pared by 3 bases and J by 7 bases, with 22 bases between. This CDR3 contains 16 residues. CDR1 is SGHDT, CDR2 YYEEEE, per germline. CDR3: CASSSRPLQGGGGYTF. Here the CDR3 DNA reads TGTGCCAGCAGCTCCCGTCCCCTACAGGGCGGGGGTGGCTACACCTTC.

This clone came up once. The V gene is TRBV12-5, the J gene TRBJ2-5, with no clear D. This CDR3 is built from 14 residues. The V end lost 5 bases, the J end lost 4 bases, and 14 bases lay between the germline ends. The germline V gene has CDR1 LGHNT and CDR2 FRNRAP. Written as DNA, the CDR3 is TGTGCTAGTGGTCCCAGCGCCCGCCCAGAGACCCAGTACTTC. The encoded protein is CASGPSARPETQYF.

This chain connects TRBV25-1 to TRBJ2-7, with 9 bases fitting TRBD1. The ends lost 5 bases at V and 4 bases at J; junction bases unmatched: 9. Germline CDR1 reads MGHDK; CDR2 reads SYGVNS. The CDR3 has 15 residues. CDR3 protein: CASSPSNRGLYEQYF. The CDR3 DNA sequence: TGTGCCAGCAGTCCCTCCAACAGGGGGCTTTACGAGCAGTACTTC.

The chain is built from TRBV7-2 and TRBJ2-3; TRBD1 matches at 11 bases. Germline CDR1 is SGHTA and CDR2 is FQGNSA. J was trimmed by 4 bases and V by 4 bases; bases with no gene match: 4. The CDR3 length is 15 residues. The CDR3 DNA sequence: TGTGCCAGCAGCTACGGACAGGGGGCCGCAGATACGCAGTATTTT. Translating it yields CASSYGQGAADTQYF.

The genes are TRBV15 and TRBJ1-4, with D perhaps matching TRBD1 (5 bases). Germline V CDR1 and CDR2: LNHNV, YYDKDF (reference sequence). Trimming took off 0 bases at V and 7 bases at J, with 12 bases between the two ends. The CDR3 is 15 residues long. CDR3 residues: CATSRDRGGGEKLFF. The CDR3 DNA is TGTGCCACCAGCAGAGATCGGGGGGGAGGTGAAAAACTGTTTTTT. The whole variable domain, remainder taken from reference TRBV15 and TRBJ1-4, is DAMVIQNPRYQVTQFGKPVTLSCSQTLNHNVMYWYQQKSSQAPKLLFHYYDKDFNNEADTPDNFQSRRPNTSFCFLDIRSPGLGDTAMYLCATSRDRGGGEKLFFGSGTQLSVL.

The rearrangement joins TRBV6-5 to TRBJ1-2, with TRBD1 matching 12 bases. V was pared by 10 bases and J by 8 bases, with 8 bases of the junction left unmatched. Per the germline V gene, CDR1 is MNHEY and CDR2 is SVGAGI. The CDR3 is 13 residues long. CDR3 sequence: CATAGTGGEGYTF. The CDR3 DNA is TGTGCCACGGCCGGGACAGGGGGCGAGGGCTACACCTTC.

The chain combines TRBV2 with TRBJ2-5; 8 bases agree with TRBD1. Germline assignment: CDR1 SNHLY and CDR2 FYNNEI. V dropped 5 bases and J dropped 2; count of bases not matched to a gene: 7. There are 15 residues in the CDR3. DNA for the CDR3: TGTGCCAGCAGTTCTAGGACAGGGCTACAAGAGACCCAGTACTTC. This codes for CASSSRTGLQETQYF. The full variable domain, rest sourced from reference TRBV2 and TRBJ2-5, is EPEVTQTPSHQVTQMGQEVILRCVPISNHLYFYWYRQILGQKVEFLVSFYNNEISEKSEIFDDQFSVERPDGSNFTLKIRSTKLEDSAMYFCASSSRTGLQETQYFGPGTRLLVL.

This chain links TRBV7-9 with TRBJ2-5; weak D call: TRBD2 (6 bases). The germline V gene encodes CDR1 SEHNR and CDR2 FQNEAQ (reference sequence). There are 16 residues in the CDR3. Deletions cut 5 bases from V and 3 bases from J, with 19 bases between. The CDR3 DNA sequence: TGTGCCAGCAGCCCCCGGGGGAGTTATGGGGAAGAGACCCAGTACTTC. Translated: CASSPRGSYGEETQYF.

The J gene is TRBJ1-1, the V gene TRBV7-2; unclear D gene. The V gene's germline CDR1 is SGHTA and CDR2 FQGNSA. The CDR3 covers 13 residues. V was pared by 3 bases and J by 1 base, with 6 bases between. The DNA for the CDR3 is TGTGCCAGCAGCTTTCGTCCGAACACTGAAGCTTTCTTT. Its protein product is CASSFRPNTEAFF.

The chain couples TRBV5-1 to TRBJ2-3; TRBD2 matches 7 bases. CDR1 is SGHRS and CDR2 is YFSETQ in the germline V gene. J was trimmed by 5 bases and V by 4 bases; bases with no gene match: 7. The CDR3 covers 14 residues. CDR3 bases: TGCGCCAGCAGCGCGACTAGCAGGGAAGATACGCAGTATTTT. Amino acid sequence: CASSATSREDTQYF.

The chain recombines TRBV19 with TRBJ1-4, with D perhaps matching TRBD1 (5 bases). Trimming removed 4 bases at V and 7 bases at J, with 19 bases between. Germline assignment: CDR1 LNHDA and CDR2 SQIVND (reference sequence). The length of the CDR3 is 16 residues. The CDR3 coding sequence is TGTGCCAGTAGTAGACGTTTAGGGGCGGATGGTGAAAAACTGTTTTTT. It translates to CASSRRLGADGEKLFF.

J is TRBJ1-2 and V is TRBV29-1; D gene uncertain. Trimming left V 6 bases short and J 7 bases short, with 9 bases between. The CDR3 consists of 10 residues. Germline CDR1 and CDR2: SQVTM and ANQGSEA. The CDR3 sequence: CSVLRGGYTF. CDR3 sequence (DNA): TGCAGCGTCCTGCGGGGTGGCTACACCTTC.

The J gene is TRBJ1-5, the V gene TRBV7-2; D gene uncertain. The CDR3 has 13 residues. V was shortened by 1 base and J by 9 bases, with 10 bases between the two germline ends. Germline lookup yields CDR1 SGHTA and CDR2 FQGNSA. CDR3 protein: CASSLGDFWPQHF. The CDR3 DNA follows: TGTGCCAGCAGCTTAGGAGACTTTTGGCCCCAGCATTTT.

This chain connects TRBV5-8 to TRBJ2-3; weak D call: TRBD2 (6 bases). The ends were cut back, 1 base at V and 6 bases at J, with 15 bases in the middle. Germline V CDR1 and CDR2: SGHTS, YDEGEE. The CDR3 is made up of 15 amino acids. The CDR3 sequence is CASSLRYYRGDTQYF. In DNA, the CDR3 is TGTGCCAGCAGCTTGCGGTACTACCGGGGGGATACGCAGTATTTT. Full variable domain (remainder filled in from reference TRBV5-8 and TRBJ2-3): EAGVTQSPTHLIKTRGQQATLRCSPISGHTSVYWYQQALGLGLQFLLWYDEGEERNRGNFPPRFSGRQFPNYSSELNVNALELEDSALYLCASSLRYYRGDTQYFGPGTRLTVL.

This chain links TRBV4-1 with TRBJ1-2; 10 nucleotides align to TRBD1. V lost 0 bases and J lost 7; bases outside the gene matches: 5. Germline CDR1 MGHRA, CDR2 YSYEKL. This CDR3 has 15 residues. The CDR3 sequence: CASSQEDRGLAGYTF. DNA for the CDR3: TGCGCCAGCAGCCAAGAAGACAGGGGGCTTGCTGGCTACACCTTC.

J is TRBJ1-6 and V is TRBV5-5; D is unclear. Looked up from germline, CDR1 is SGHKS and CDR2 is YYEKEE (reference sequence). CDR3 length equals 14 residues. Trimming took off 2 bases at V and 10 bases at J, with 13 bases between the two ends. CDR3 nucleotides: TGTGCCAGCAGCTTTTTTGGTGCGCAATCACCCCTCCACTTT. Residues: CASSFFGAQSPLHF.

This rearrangement joins TRBV11-2 to TRBJ2-2; 7 positions match TRBD1. Germline trimming cut 7 bases from V and 6 bases from J; bases unmatched to any gene: 5. Germline lookup yields CDR1 SGHAT and CDR2 FQNNGV. The CDR3 contains 13 residues. The CDR3 DNA follows: TGTGCCAGCATCCCAACAGGGGCCGGGGAGCTGTTTTTT. It encodes CASIPTGAGELFF.

This sequence joins TRBV27 and TRBJ1-6; 7 bases line up with TRBD1. The J segment lost 7 bases and the V segment lost 7 bases, leaving 4 bases of the junction unmatched. The CDR3 is 13 residues long. The germline V gene has CDR1 MNHEY and CDR2 SMNVEV (reference sequence). The CDR3, as DNA: TGTGCCAGCACTACAGGGGTCAATTCACCCCTCCACTTT. Translating it yields CASTTGVNSPLHF.

This clone was found a few times. The chain carries TRBV4-1 and TRBJ2-1; D gene ambiguous. Deletions cut 0 bases from V and 0 bases from J, with 12 bases between. The germline V gene has CDR1 MGHRA and CDR2 YSYEKL. CDR3 size: 17 residues. CDR3 protein: CASSQEYPLLSYNEQFF. CDR3 nucleotide sequence: TGCGCCAGCAGCCAAGAGTATCCCCTCCTCTCCTACAATGAGCAGTTCTTC.

This clone was recorded a few times. The genes are TRBV5-6 and TRBJ2-1; 10 bases are shared with TRBD1. Germline-derived CDR1 and CDR2 are SGHDT and YYEEEE. The V segment lost 4 bases and the J segment 2 bases; nucleotides outside the gene matches: 3. This CDR3 comprises 15 residues. CDR3 region: CASSGGQGTYNEQFF. The DNA for the CDR3 is TGTGCCAGCAGCGGGGGACAGGGGACCTACAATGAGCAGTTCTTC.

The chain is built from TRBV19 and TRBJ2-5; D might be TRBD1 (5 bases). This CDR3 is built from 13 residues. The germline V gene encodes CDR1 LNHDA and CDR2 SQIVND (reference sequence). The V gene lost 9 bases and the J gene lost 5 bases, with 16 bases spanning the gap. CDR3 coding DNA: TGTGCCAGCAACCCAGGGCGGTCTGAGACCCAGTACTTC. Translation gives CASNPGRSETQYF.

The V and J genes are TRBV7-8 and TRBJ2-3, with 12 bases fitting TRBD2. CDR3 length: 17 amino acids. The germline gives CDR1 SGHVS, CDR2 FQNEAQ. V dropped 5 bases and J dropped 5; count of bases not matched to a gene: 11. This chain's CDR3 is CASSARLAGAGGDTQYF. The CDR3, as DNA: TGTGCCAGCAGCGCCCGACTAGCGGGGGCCGGAGGAGATACGCAGTATTTT. The variable domain in full, completed from reference TRBV7-8 and TRBJ2-3, reads GAGVSQSPRYKVAKRGQDVALRCDPISGHVSLFWYQQALGQGPEFLTYFQNEAQLDKSGLPSDRFFAERPEGSVSTLKIQRTQQEDSAVYLCASSARLAGAGGDTQYFGPGTRLTVL.

This clone was seen once. This sequence joins TRBV2 and TRBJ1-5, with D perhaps TRBD1 (5 bases). V gave up 6 bases and J gave up 3 bases, with 9 bases separating them. Germline CDR1 SNHLY, CDR2 FYNNEI. The CDR3 spans 13 residues. The CDR3: CASRGQPNQPQHF. In nucleotides, the CDR3 is TGTGCCAGCAGGGGGCAGCCCAATCAGCCCCAGCATTTT.

The chain joins TRBV5-4 to TRBJ1-2, with TRBD1 matching over 7 bases. The germline CDR1 and CDR2 sequences are SGHNT and YYREEE (reference sequence). Trimming removed 1 base from V and 1 base from J; junction bases left unmatched: 7. The CDR3 contains 16 residues. The CDR3 sequence: CASSLISTGSNYGYTF. The CDR3 nucleotides are TGTGCCAGCAGCTTGATCTCGACAGGGAGTAACTATGGCTACACCTTC.

The V and J genes are TRBV5-1 and TRBJ2-4; perhaps TRBD2 as D (6 bases). In germline, CDR1 is SGHRS, CDR2 YFSETQ. The V gene lost 2 bases and the J gene lost 9 bases, with 12 bases spanning the gap. The CDR3 extends over 13 amino acids. CDR3 amino acids: CASSFDTGGIQYF. CDR3 sequence (DNA): TGCGCCAGCAGCTTCGACACCGGGGGCATTCAGTACTTC.

This clone was observed a few times. This rearrangement joins TRBV14 to TRBJ1-4; no reliable D call. The germline V gene has CDR1 SGHDN and CDR2 FVKESK. Trimming cost V 1 base and J 4 bases, with 13 bases left between them. CDR3 length equals 16 residues. The CDR3 region is CASSQASVAYNEKLFF. For the CDR3, the DNA is TGTGCCAGCAGCCAAGCCTCGGTAGCCTATAATGAAAAACTGTTTTTT.

The V and J genes are TRBV28 and TRBJ1-2; 9 positions agree with TRBD1. The CDR3 runs 14 residues. CDR1 is MDHEN, CDR2 SYDVKM, per germline. J was trimmed by 2 bases and V by 5 bases; bases with no gene match: 3. For the CDR3, the DNA is TGTGCCAGCAGTCCCGGGACAGGGAACTATGGCTACACCTTC. This gives the protein CASSPGTGNYGYTF.